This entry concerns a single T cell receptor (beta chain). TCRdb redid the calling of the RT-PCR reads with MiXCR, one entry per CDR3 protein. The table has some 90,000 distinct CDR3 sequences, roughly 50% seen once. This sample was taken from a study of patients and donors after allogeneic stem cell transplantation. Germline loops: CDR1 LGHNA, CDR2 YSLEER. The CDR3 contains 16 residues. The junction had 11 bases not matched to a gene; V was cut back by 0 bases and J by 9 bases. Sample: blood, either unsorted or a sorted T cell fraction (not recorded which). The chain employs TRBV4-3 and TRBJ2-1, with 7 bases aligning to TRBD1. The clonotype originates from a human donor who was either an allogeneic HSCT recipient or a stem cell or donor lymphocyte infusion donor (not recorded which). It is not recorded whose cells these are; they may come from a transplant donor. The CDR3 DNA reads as TGCGCCAGCAGCCAAGAGTGGCCGGGACAGTTAAGTGAGCAGTTCTTC. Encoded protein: CASSQEWPGQLSEQFF.